These T cell receptor beta chains were read from a single sample in a study of shared clonotypes between healthy human individuals. Profiled with immunoSEQ multiplex PCR; TCRdb holds only in-frame clones, not every one. Of about 980,000 clones listed, 60% to 85% were seen once; the top ten hold around 1.4%. The sequencing sample was made of memory CD4+ T cells sorted from blood. The receptors were gathered from a man aged 18 to 29 in good health. Each CDR3 is given with its conserved first and last residue. The order of the fields is D gene, J gene, clone size, V gene, CDR3 DNA, CDR3 protein. D genes are given only for firm matches. Clone size is given for some rows only: seen once, a few or many times, or a class if the clone is expanded.

D: .
J: TRBJ2-1
size: .
V: TRBV10-3
DNA: TGTGCCATCAGAGAGTCGGGCTACCTTATGGGTGAGCAGTTCTTC
CDR3: CAIRESGYLMGEQFF

D: .
J: TRBJ1-2
size: .
V: TRBV4-2
DNA: TGTGCCAGCAGCCAAGATTATTGGCAGGGTGACTATGGCTACACCTTC
CDR3: CASSQDYWQGDYGYTF

D: .
J: TRBJ2-2
size: .
V: TRBV5-1
DNA: TGCGCCAGCAGCCTCCGGACGGACACCGGGGAGCTGTTTTTT
CDR3: CASSLRTDTGELFF

D: .
J: TRBJ2-3
size: .
V: TRBV5-1
DNA: TGCGCCAGCGGGAGGCAGCTCACAGATACGCAGTATTTT
CDR3: CASGRQLTDTQYF

D: TRBD2
J: TRBJ2-1
size: .
V: TRBV2
DNA: TGTGCCAGCAGCCCCTCGGGAGGGAATTACAATGAGCAGTTCTTC
CDR3: CASSPSGGNYNEQFF

D: TRBD2
J: TRBJ2-5
size: .
V: TRBV29-1
DNA: TGCAGCGTTGAACCACTAGCGGGAAGAGAGACCCAGTACTTC
CDR3: CSVEPLAGRETQYF

D: .
J: TRBJ1-3
size: .
V: TRBV7-9
DNA: TGTGCCAGCAGCTTAGGGACGGGAAACACCATATATTTT
CDR3: CASSLGTGNTIYF

D: .
J: TRBJ1-6
size: .
V: TRBV7-9
DNA: TGTGCCAGCAGCCCAGGCCCAGGGAATTCACCCCTCCACTTT
CDR3: CASSPGPGNSPLHF

D: .
J: TRBJ1-4
size: .
V: TRBV2
DNA: TGTGCCAGCAGTCAGGACAGCCGCTATGAAAAACTGTTTTTT
CDR3: CASSQDSRYEKLFF

D: TRBD2
J: TRBJ2-5
size: .
V: TRBV2
DNA: TGTGCCAGCAGTGGCGGCGGGAGGGCCCGAGAGACCCAGTACTTC
CDR3: CASSGGGRARETQYF

D: .
J: TRBJ2-1
size: .
V: TRBV7-9
DNA: TGTGCCAGCAGCTTACAGGGGAAGAGGGATGAGCAGTTCTTC
CDR3: CASSLQGKRDEQFF

D: .
J: TRBJ2-7
size: .
V: TRBV7-9
DNA: TGTGCCAGCAGCTTGGCGCCTTACGAGCAGTACTTC
CDR3: CASSLAPYEQYF

D: .
J: TRBJ1-1
size: .
V: TRBV6-5
DNA: TGTGCCAGCAGAGGGACATTTATGAACACTGAAGCTTTCTTT
CDR3: CASRGTFMNTEAFF

D: TRBD1
J: TRBJ2-3
size: once
V: TRBV7-2
DNA: TGTGCCAGCAGCCCGTCCGGGACAGGGGGGGCCGGGAAGACGTATTTT
CDR3: CASSPSGTGGAGKTYF

D: .
J: TRBJ2-5
size: .
V: TRBV10-3
DNA: TGTGCCAGCCGGGGGAGCCGTCAAGAGACCCAGTACTTC
CDR3: CASRGSRQETQYF

D: .
J: TRBJ2-3
size: .
V: TRBV29-1
DNA: TGCAGCGTTGAAGGGGGACACACAGATACGCAGTATTTT
CDR3: CSVEGGHTDTQYF

D: .
J: TRBJ2-7
size: .
V: TRBV5-5
DNA: TGTGCCAGCAGCAGTCCGGGACTGGTCCACGAGCAGTACTTC
CDR3: CASSSPGLVHEQYF

D: .
J: TRBJ1-6
size: .
V: TRBV5-1
DNA: TGCGCCAGCAGCCCCGTCCCAGGGGCAGGGAATTCACCCCTCCACTTT
CDR3: CASSPVPGAGNSPLHF

D: TRBD1
J: TRBJ1-2
size: many
V: TRBV5-4
DNA: TGTGCCAGCAGGCGAAAAGGGGGCGGTAACTATGGCTACACCTTC
CDR3: CASRRKGGGNYGYTF

D: TRBD1
J: TRBJ1-1
size: .
V: TRBV28
DNA: TGTGCCAGCAGTTTACAGTCTCCCAAACAGGGGACGAACACTGAAGCTTTCTTT
CDR3: CASSLQSPKQGTNTEAFF

D: .
J: TRBJ2-3
size: .
V: TRBV6-6
DNA: TGTGCCAGCATTTCGGGAGATACGCAGTATTTT
CDR3: CASISGDTQYF

D: TRBD2
J: TRBJ2-7
size: .
V: TRBV10-2
DNA: TGCGCCAGCAGGAAACTAGCGGTGGGGATCGGGGAGCAGTACTTC
CDR3: CASRKLAVGIGEQYF

D: .
J: TRBJ1-5
size: .
V: TRBV30
DNA: TGTGCCTGGAGTGTTACGGGACTTCAGCCCCAGCATTTT
CDR3: CAWSVTGLQPQHF

D: .
J: TRBJ2-2
size: .
V: TRBV5-1
DNA: TGCGCCAGCAAAATGGACAGCCCCGGGGAGCTGTTTTTT
CDR3: CASKMDSPGELFF

D: TRBD1
J: TRBJ1-1
size: .
V: TRBV7-6
DNA: TGTGCCAGCAGCTTAGCAGGGGGCAACACTGAAGCTTTCTTT
CDR3: CASSLAGGNTEAFF

D: TRBD2
J: TRBJ2-3
size: .
V: TRBV9
DNA: TGTGCCAGCAGCCGCGGCGGGAGGGCCGAAATACGCGCAGATACGCAGTATTTT
CDR3: CASSRGGRAEIRADTQYF

D: TRBD1
J: TRBJ2-5
size: few
V: TRBV4-3
DNA: TGCGCCAGCAGCCAGGACAGGCGGGCCCAGTACTTC
CDR3: CASSQDRRAQYF

D: .
J: TRBJ2-7
size: .
V: TRBV19
DNA: TGTGCCAGTAGTGTCTCTAGCGCCTCCTACGAGCAGTACTTC
CDR3: CASSVSSASYEQYF

D: .
J: TRBJ2-6
size: .
V: TRBV6-5
DNA: TGTGCCAGCAGTTACCTCGGGGCTGGGGCCAACGTCCTGACTTTC
CDR3: CASSYLGAGANVLTF

D: TRBD1
J: TRBJ1-5
size: .
V: TRBV13
DNA: TGTGCCAGCAGCTTAGGGGGACAGGTCAGCAATCAGCCCCAGCATTTT
CDR3: CASSLGGQVSNQPQHF

D: .
J: TRBJ2-5
size: .
V: TRBV11-2
DNA: TGTGCCAGCAGCTTAGATCCGGGGACCCAGTACTTC
CDR3: CASSLDPGTQYF

D: TRBD1
J: TRBJ2-7
size: few
V: TRBV11-2
DNA: TGTGCCAGCAGCCCTGGTAGGGACAGGAATTTTTACGAGCAGTACTTC
CDR3: CASSPGRDRNFYEQYF

D: .
J: TRBJ2-2
size: .
V: TRBV9
DNA: TGTGCCAGCAGCGTAGCCGACGGGGAGCTGTTTTTT
CDR3: CASSVADGELFF

D: .
J: TRBJ1-4
size: .
V: TRBV7-2
DNA: TGTGCCAGCAGCTTCCCGCCCCAAAAACTGTTTTTT
CDR3: CASSFPPQKLFF

D: .
J: TRBJ2-5
size: .
V: TRBV11-2
DNA: TGTGCCAGCACCATACAATGGGGAGAGACCCAGTACTTC
CDR3: CASTIQWGETQYF

D: TRBD2
J: TRBJ2-7
size: few
V: TRBV28
DNA: TGTGCCAGCAGTTTACGGGGACTAGCAGTTTACGAGCAGTACTTC
CDR3: CASSLRGLAVYEQYF

D: TRBD1
J: TRBJ1-2
size: .
V: TRBV28
DNA: TGTGCCAGCAGTTTAGCCGGGACAGGGGGCTATGGCTACACCTTC
CDR3: CASSLAGTGGYGYTF

D: .
J: TRBJ1-4
size: .
V: TRBV2
DNA: TGTGCCAGCAGAGACCGGGCCTCCTCATACGAAAAACTGTTTTTT
CDR3: CASRDRASSYEKLFF

D: .
J: TRBJ2-5
size: .
V: TRBV2
DNA: TGTGCCAGCATCATTAAAAATCCCCTAGGCAAGACCCAGTACTTC
CDR3: CASIIKNPLGKTQYF

D: TRBD1
J: TRBJ1-4
size: .
V: TRBV2
DNA: TGTGCCAGCAATTCGGGGACAGGCCCAAATGAAAAACTGTTTTTT
CDR3: CASNSGTGPNEKLFF

D: TRBD1
J: TRBJ2-5
size: .
V: TRBV7-2
DNA: TGTGCCAGCAGCAGAGCCCGGGCAGGGGGCCAAGAGACCCAGTACTTC
CDR3: CASSRARAGGQETQYF

D: .
J: TRBJ2-7
size: .
V: TRBV7-2
DNA: TGTGCCAGCAGCGCTACAGGGGCGGGAATGTACGAGCAGTACTTC
CDR3: CASSATGAGMYEQYF

D: .
J: TRBJ2-6
size: once
V: TRBV19
DNA: TGTGCCAGTACCGACATGGGGGCCCGCTCTGGGGCCAACGTCCTGACTTTC
CDR3: CASTDMGARSGANVLTF

D: .
J: TRBJ1-5
size: .
V: TRBV25-1
DNA: TGTGCCAGCAGTGAACAGGTTGGCCAGCCCCAGCATTTT
CDR3: CASSEQVGQPQHF

D: .
J: TRBJ2-1
size: .
V: TRBV6-4
DNA: TGTGCCAGCAGTCCTAGCTCCCCCAGTAATGAGCAGTTCTTC
CDR3: CASSPSSPSNEQFF

D: .
J: TRBJ1-1
size: .
V: TRBV6-1
DNA: TGTGCCAGCAGTGAAACAGGGATGGGCACTGAAGCTTTCTTT
CDR3: CASSETGMGTEAFF

D: TRBD1
J: TRBJ1-3
size: few
V: TRBV6-5
DNA: TGTGCCAGCAGAGCGACAGGGGCTGGAAACACCATATATTTT
CDR3: CASRATGAGNTIYF

D: .
J: TRBJ2-3
size: .
V: TRBV25-1
DNA: TGTGCCAGCGGCCTAACTGATACGCAGTATTTT
CDR3: CASGLTDTQYF

D: .
J: TRBJ2-7
size: .
V: TRBV7-7
DNA: TGTGCTAGCAGCTTAGACCGGGGCTACGAGCAGTACTTC
CDR3: CASSLDRGYEQYF

D: TRBD2
J: TRBJ2-7
size: .
V: TRBV13
DNA: TGTGCCAGCACCAGAGCGGGAGTTATCGACGAGCAGTACTTC
CDR3: CASTRAGVIDEQYF

D: TRBD1
J: TRBJ2-6
size: .
V: TRBV7-2
DNA: TGTGCCAGCAGCCCAGGGGGATCTGGGGCCAACGTCCTGACTTTC
CDR3: CASSPGGSGANVLTF

D: .
J: TRBJ1-2
size: few
V: TRBV6-5
DNA: TGTGCCAGCAGTTACTCCGGGACGGGTAACTATGGCTACACCTTC
CDR3: CASSYSGTGNYGYTF

D: TRBD2
J: TRBJ2-7
size: .
V: TRBV7-9
DNA: TGTGCCAGCAGCTCCGGACTAGCGGGAGTCTACGAGCAGTACTTC
CDR3: CASSSGLAGVYEQYF

D: .
J: TRBJ2-3
size: .
V: TRBV7-2
DNA: TGTGCCAGCAGCACCCGGGGAGTTGGGGTAGATACGCAGTATTTT
CDR3: CASSTRGVGVDTQYF

D: .
J: TRBJ2-3
size: .
V: TRBV5-1
DNA: TGCGCCAGCAGCTTGGCCGACGGACTCGCAGATACGCAGTATTTT
CDR3: CASSLADGLADTQYF

D: TRBD1
J: TRBJ1-1
size: .
V: TRBV4-3
DNA: TGCGCCAGCAGCCGGACAGGGGGGGGATCAATGAACACTGAAGCTTTCTTT
CDR3: CASSRTGGGSMNTEAFF